These 24 T cell receptor beta chains originate from one sample sequenced in a study of T-cell memory formation after mild COVID-19. TCRdb redid the calling of the 5' RACE reads with MiXCR, one entry per CDR3 protein. The sample consists of about 410,000 distinct CDR3 sequences, around 22% of them appearing once. The specimen sequenced was PBMCs or a T cell subset sorted from them (not recorded which). Receptors were obtained from an adult woman who had mild COVID-19 (a few samples of this study predate the infection). Cell type and time point are not known.

The gene calls are TRBV12-3 or TRBV12-4 and TRBJ1-1; the D gene is possibly TRBD1 (5 bases). Trimming cost V 6 bases and J 3 bases, with 17 bases left between them. This CDR3 comprises 15 residues. The CDR3 DNA sequence: TGTGCCAGCAGCCATGCAGGGTCCCCTCACACTGAAGCTTTCTTT. Amino acids: CASSHAGSPHTEAFF.

The gene calls are TRBV5-1 and TRBJ2-3; maybe TRBD2 (6 bases). With 0 bases removed from V and 4 bases from J, the gap between germline ends came to 12 bases. This CDR3 is 15 amino acids long. The germline V gene has CDR1 SGHRS and CDR2 YFSETQ. The CDR3 DNA reads as TGCGCCAGCAGCTTGGATGGGACTTCATCAGATACGCAGTATTTT. It is translated as CASSLDGTSSDTQYF.

This rearrangement joins TRBV7-6 to TRBJ1-5; D possibly corresponds to TRBD1 (5 bases). Between the trimmed V and J ends, which lost 1 base and 0 bases, there was a span of 7 bases. The CDR3 is 15 residues long. Germline CDR1 reads SGHVS; CDR2 reads FNYEAQ. CDR3 in DNA: TGTGCCAGCAGCTTAGGACAGAATAGCAATCAGCCCCAGCATTTT. Its protein product is CASSLGQNSNQPQHF.

The table lists this clonotype with many counts. The rearrangement uses TRBV27 and TRBJ2-6; no clear D. Germline V gene sequence: CDR1 MNHEY, CDR2 SMNVEV (reference sequence). This CDR3 has 14 residues. V lost 4 bases to trimming and J lost 0 bases, with 4 bases between them. The chain's CDR3 is CASSSLSGANVLTF. The CDR3 DNA is TGTGCCAGCAGTTCCCTCTCTGGGGCCAACGTCCTGACTTTC. Full variable domain (rest looked up from reference TRBV27 and TRBJ2-6): EAQVTQNPRYLITVTGKKLTVTCSQNMNHEYMSWYRQDPGLGLRQIYYSMNVEVTDKGDVPEGYKVSRKEKRNFPLILESPSPNQTSLYFCASSSLSGANVLTFGAGSRLTVL.

There are a few counts of this clonotype. The chain's CDR3 is CASSLVGGNSPLHF. The CDR3 nucleotides read TGTGCCAGCAGTTTAGTTGGGGGTAATTCACCCCTCCACTTT. This chain joins TRBV12-3 or TRBV12-4 and TRBJ1-6, with D possibly being TRBD1 (5 bases). The V gene lost 1 base and the J gene lost 6 bases, with 7 bases spanning the gap. The CDR3 has 14 residues.

The chain carries TRBV20-1 and TRBJ1-2; possible D gene TRBD1, 5 bases. Germline CDR1 DFQATT, CDR2 SNEGSKA (reference sequence). The V end lost 6 bases, the J end lost 4 bases, and 18 bases lay between the germline ends. There are 14 residues in the CDR3. CDR3 amino acids: CSAKPQTVVYGYTF. Here the CDR3 DNA reads TGCAGTGCCAAGCCCCAGACAGTAGTCTATGGCTACACCTTC.

J is TRBJ2-1 and V is TRBV7-9; 7 nucleotides agree with TRBD2. Losses at the gene ends were 5 bases for V and 2 bases for J; bases not matched to a gene: 6. The CDR3 has 15 amino acids. The germline V gene has CDR1 SEHNR and CDR2 FQNEAQ (reference sequence). CDR3 protein: CASSRASGAYNEQFF. CDR3 nucleotide sequence: TGTGCCAGCAGCCGAGCTAGCGGAGCCTACAATGAGCAGTTCTTC.

The table lists this clonotype with a few counts. This chain links TRBV6-5 with TRBJ1-1; possibly TRBD1 for D (6 bases). The CDR3 extends over 15 amino acids. The V end was cut by 5 bases, the J end by 2 bases, with 15 bases between. Germline CDR1 MNHEY, CDR2 SVGAGI. CDR3 residues: CASSTTGKGNTEAFF. The CDR3 DNA reads TGTGCCAGCAGTACGACAGGCAAGGGTAACACTGAAGCTTTCTTT.

Only a few counts were recorded for this clonotype. This chain links TRBV3-1 with TRBJ2-7; D not certain. The CDR3 extends over 13 amino acids. The V gene's germline CDR1 is LGHDT and CDR2 YNNKEL (reference sequence). V dropped 1 base and J dropped 6 bases, with 10 bases sitting between them. CDR3 protein: CASSQGGVGEQYF. CDR3 coding DNA: TGTGCCAGCAGCCAAGGTGGTGTTGGCGAGCAGTACTTC.

This clonotype was seen at least ten times. The chain couples TRBV7-2 to TRBJ1-5; 7 bases line up with TRBD1. CDR1 is SGHTA and CDR2 is FQGNSA in the germline V gene. V lost 7 bases to trimming and J lost 5 bases; unmatched junction nucleotides: 5. The CDR3 sequence is 13 residues long. The CDR3 spells CASTLGQYQPQHF. The CDR3 DNA is TGTGCCAGCACCTTGGGACAGTATCAGCCCCAGCATTTT. The whole variable domain, filled in from reference TRBV7-2 and TRBJ1-5, reads GAGVSQSPSNKVTEKGKDVELRCDPISGHTALYWYRQSLGQGLEFLIYFQGNSAPDKSGLPSDRFSAERTGGSVSTLTIQRTQQEDSAVYLCASTLGQYQPQHFGDGTRLSIL.

V is TRBV2 and J is TRBJ2-3; D remains unclear. With 6 bases removed from V and 0 bases from J, the gap between germline ends came to 16 bases. Germline values: CDR1 SNHLY, CDR2 FYNNEI. This CDR3 has 16 residues. The CDR3 region is CASSPSDGTSTDTQYF. Written as DNA, the CDR3 is TGTGCCAGCAGCCCGTCTGACGGTACTAGCACAGATACGCAGTATTTT.

This clonotype was seen more than once but under ten times. V is TRBV7-9 and J is TRBJ1-2, with 9 nucleotides matching TRBD1. There are 14 residues in the CDR3. V lost 5 bases and J lost 6; bases outside the gene matches: 7. CDR1 is SEHNR, CDR2 FQNEAQ, per germline (reference sequence). CDR3 bases: TGTGCCAGCAGCCCGAGGACAGGGGAGGATGGCTACACCTTC. Its protein is CASSPRTGEDGYTF.

This clonotype was seen a few times. The chain employs TRBV29-1 and TRBJ2-5; D may be TRBD1 (7 bases). From germline, CDR1 is SQVTM and CDR2 ANQGSEA. The CDR3 contains 15 residues. The germline V and J ends were trimmed by 6 bases and 2 bases, with 19 bases remaining between them. CDR3 region: CSVRQGGRSQETQYF. The CDR3 DNA reads as TGCAGCGTCAGACAGGGAGGTAGGAGTCAAGAGACCCAGTACTTC.

The chain has TRBV7-2 and TRBJ2-5, with D perhaps matching TRBD2 (6 bases). The V end was cut by 2 bases, the J end by 5 bases, with 9 bases between. The CDR3 runs to 13 residues. Germline V gene sequence: CDR1 SGHTA, CDR2 FQGNSA. As DNA, the CDR3 is TGTGCCAGCAGCTTATTTGGGAGGGAGACCCAGTACTTC. Its protein product is CASSLFGRETQYF.

The table lists this clonotype with a few counts. The genes are TRBV7-3 and TRBJ2-2; D remains unclear. Germline V CDR1 and CDR2: SGHTA, FQGTGA. Between the trimmed V and J ends, which lost 5 bases and 2 bases, there was a span of 6 bases. This CDR3 is built from 13 residues. The CDR3 here is CASSRDNTGELFF. CDR3 DNA sequence: TGTGCCAGCAGCCGTGACAACACCGGGGAGCTGTTTTTT.

This chain connects TRBV7-6 to TRBJ2-3, with D unresolved. Germline V gene data show CDR1 as SGHVS and CDR2 as FNYEAQ. V gave up 4 bases and J gave up 4 bases, with 12 bases separating them. This CDR3 contains 14 residues. The CDR3 here is CASSYGVGADTQYF. In DNA, the CDR3 is TGTGCCAGCAGCTATGGGGTAGGCGCAGATACGCAGTATTTT.

This clonotype has only a few counts. V gene TRBV29-1 combines with J gene TRBJ2-7, with D uncertain. CDR3 size: 13 residues. Germline-derived CDR1 and CDR2 are SQVTM and ANQGSEA. Trimming removed 2 bases from V and 0 bases from J, with 8 bases in between. The CDR3 DNA is TGCAGCGTTGAACCGGACCACTCCTACGAGCAGTACTTC. It specifies CSVEPDHSYEQYF.

This clonotype has only a few counts. J is TRBJ2-3 and V is TRBV5-1; D is possibly TRBD2 (6 bases). Trimming stripped 7 bases from V and 1 base from J, with 16 bases between. The germline V gene encodes CDR1 SGHRS and CDR2 YFSETQ. The CDR3 length is 15 residues. The CDR3, as DNA: TGCGCCAGCTGTACGGCGGGATGGGGCACAGATACGCAGTATTTT. Translated, it gives CASCTAGWGTDTQYF.

This chain connects TRBV20-1 to TRBJ1-1; 7 bases line up with TRBD1. The CDR3 sequence is 13 residues long. The ends lost 5 bases at V and 5 bases at J; junction bases unmatched: 8. Germline V gives CDR1 DFQATT, CDR2 SNEGSKA (reference sequence). Here the CDR3 reads CSAGRTRGTEAFF. DNA of the CDR3: TGCAGTGCTGGGCGAACCAGGGGGACTGAAGCTTTCTTT.

This clonotype was seen more than once but under ten times. The J gene is TRBJ2-2, the V gene TRBV10-3; D is possibly TRBD2 (5 bases). The germline V and J ends were trimmed by 4 bases and 0 bases, with 6 bases remaining between them. This CDR3 has 14 amino acids. The germline V gene encodes CDR1 ENHRY and CDR2 SYGVKD. CDR3 loop: CAISAGTNTGELFF. The CDR3 nucleotides are TGTGCCATCAGTGCGGGAACGAACACCGGGGAGCTGTTTTTT.

J is TRBJ1-2 and V is TRBV7-9, with D unclear. Between the trimmed V and J ends, which lost 1 base and 13 bases, there was a span of 13 bases. The germline V gene encodes CDR1 SEHNR and CDR2 FQNEAQ (reference sequence). This CDR3 region has 12 residues. CDR3 bases: TGTGCCAGCAGCTTAGAGGGCACCCTTACCACCTTC. Protein product: CASSLEGTLTTF.

A few counts support this clonotype. The chain links TRBV7-6 to TRBJ1-4; TRBD1 matches 9 bases. The CDR3 contains 15 residues. Germline V gene data show CDR1 as SGHVS and CDR2 as FNYEAQ. J gave up 5 bases and V 5 bases, and 6 bases lay outside the gene matches. The CDR3 coding sequence is TGTGCCAGCAGCCCATTTGACAGGGGGAATGAAAAACTGTTTTTT. It codes for CASSPFDRGNEKLFF.

The chain recombines TRBV7-8 with TRBJ2-2; maybe TRBD2 (6 bases). V lost 5 bases to trimming and J lost 4 bases, with 17 bases between them. This CDR3 comprises 16 residues. Germline CDR1 and CDR2: SGHVS and FQNEAQ. The CDR3: CASSQSYASVTGELFF. The CDR3 DNA reads as TGTGCCAGCAGCCAGAGTTACGCTAGCGTCACCGGGGAGCTGTTTTTT.

This sequence joins TRBV11-3 and TRBJ2-1; D may match TRBD1 or TRBD2 (5 bases each). CDR1 and CDR2 from the germline V gene are SGHNT and YENEEA. The CDR3 contains 17 residues. The V end was cut by 0 bases, the J end by 7 bases, with 19 bases between. CDR3 amino acids: CASSLDYFGLGDNEQFF. CDR3 nucleotide sequence: TGTGCCAGCAGCTTAGATTATTTTGGCTTGGGGGATAATGAGCAGTTCTTC.